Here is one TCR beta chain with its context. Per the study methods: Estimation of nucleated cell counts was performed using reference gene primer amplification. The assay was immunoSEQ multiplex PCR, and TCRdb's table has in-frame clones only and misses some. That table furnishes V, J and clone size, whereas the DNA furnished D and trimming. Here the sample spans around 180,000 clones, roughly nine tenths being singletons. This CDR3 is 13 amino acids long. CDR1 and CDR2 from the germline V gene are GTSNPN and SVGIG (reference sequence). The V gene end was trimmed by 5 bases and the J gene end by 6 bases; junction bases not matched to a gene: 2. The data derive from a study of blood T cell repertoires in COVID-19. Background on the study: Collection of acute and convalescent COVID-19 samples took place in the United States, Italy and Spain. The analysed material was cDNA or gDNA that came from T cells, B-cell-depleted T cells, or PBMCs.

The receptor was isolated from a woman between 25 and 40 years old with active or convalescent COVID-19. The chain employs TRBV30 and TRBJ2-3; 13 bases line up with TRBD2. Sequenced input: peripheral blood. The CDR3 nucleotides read TGTGCCTGGGGACTAGCGGGGGTTGATACGCAGTATTTT. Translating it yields CAWGLAGVDTQYF.